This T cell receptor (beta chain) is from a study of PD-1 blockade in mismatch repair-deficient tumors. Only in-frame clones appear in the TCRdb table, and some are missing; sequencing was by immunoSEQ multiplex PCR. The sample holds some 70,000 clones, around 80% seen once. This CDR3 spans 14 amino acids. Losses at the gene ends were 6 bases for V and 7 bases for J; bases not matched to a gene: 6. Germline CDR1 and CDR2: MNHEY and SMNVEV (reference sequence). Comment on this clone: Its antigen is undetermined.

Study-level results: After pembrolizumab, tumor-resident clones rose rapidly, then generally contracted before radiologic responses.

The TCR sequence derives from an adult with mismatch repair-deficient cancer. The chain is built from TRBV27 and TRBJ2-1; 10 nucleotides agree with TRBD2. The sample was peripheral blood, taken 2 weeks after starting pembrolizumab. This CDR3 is CASSSGTSVNEQFF. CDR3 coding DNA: TGTGCCAGCAGCTCCGGGACTAGCGTGAATGAGCAGTTCTTC.